This T cell receptor (beta chain) was retrieved from a study of CD8+CD57+ T cells in acquired aplastic anemia. For the study at large: Average DNA yield from sorted CD4+ and CD8+ cells was around 3.2 ug.

This clonotype appeared many times. The junction had 10 bases not matched to a gene; V was cut back by 1 base and J by 6 bases. The CDR3 sequence is 16 residues long. Germline V lookup: CDR1 LGHNA, CDR2 YSLEER. Genomic DNA, serving as template, underwent TCR beta VDJ and CDR3 profiling. From the reads, TCRdb called clonotypes with MiXCR, one entry per CDR3 protein. In the table there are 100,000 to 150,000 distinct CDR3 sequences, more than 40% of which are singletons. The TCR originated in a human donor in good health, serving as a control. The chain uses TRBV4-3 and TRBJ2-3, with TRBD2 matching 7 bases. The sequencing input was sorted CD4+, CD8+, or CD8+CD57+ T cells (not recorded which) from PBMCs. The CDR3, as DNA: TGCGCCAGCAGCCAAGGGAGAAGCGGGGACGGGGATACGCAGTATTTT. Amino acid sequence: CASSQGRSGDGDTQYF.